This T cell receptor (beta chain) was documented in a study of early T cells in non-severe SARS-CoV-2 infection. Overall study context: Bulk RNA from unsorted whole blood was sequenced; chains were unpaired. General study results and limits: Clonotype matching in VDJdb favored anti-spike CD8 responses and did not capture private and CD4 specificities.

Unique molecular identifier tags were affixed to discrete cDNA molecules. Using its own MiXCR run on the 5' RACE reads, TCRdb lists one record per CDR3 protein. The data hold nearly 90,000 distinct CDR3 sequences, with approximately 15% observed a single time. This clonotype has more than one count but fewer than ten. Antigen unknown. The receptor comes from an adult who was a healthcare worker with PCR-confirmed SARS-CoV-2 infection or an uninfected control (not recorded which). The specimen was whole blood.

This chain's CDR3 is CASSGGLGQYF. DNA of the CDR3: TGTGCCAGCAGTGGGGGACTAGGGCAGTACTTC. This chain uses TRBV2 with TRBJ2-7; 8 positions agree with TRBD2. CDR3 length: 11 amino acids. Per germline, CDR1 SNHLY and CDR2 FYNNEI. Trimming cost V 4 bases and J 9 bases; bases outside gene matches: 2.